This entry lists 17 T cell receptor beta chains sequenced from one sample in a study of T cells in Graves' hyperthyroidism and ophthalmopathy. It was RNA transcripts that yielded the amplified TCR beta CDR3 regions. When the TCR CDR3 underwent first-round RT-PCR, the HTBI primer set was used. TCRdb reanalysed the multiplex PCR reads using MiXCR and keeps one entry per CDR3 protein. The sample lists 400,000 to 600,000 distinct CDR3 sequences, around 20% seen once, with 26% in the top ten. The sample comprised blood. The source is a man younger than 35 with Graves' hyperthyroidism.

This clonotype was observed a few times. The rearrangement joins TRBV6-2 or TRBV6-3 to TRBJ2-5, with D possibly being TRBD2 (7 bases). Germline CDR1 reads MNHEY; CDR2 reads SVGEGT. Trimming stripped 2 bases from V and 5 bases from J, with 12 bases between. The length of the CDR3 is 14 residues. For the CDR3, the DNA is TGTGCCAGCAGTTACGGGGGGGCCGAGGAGACCCAGTACTTC. It yields the protein CASSYGGAEETQYF.

This clonotype was seen at least ten times. V is TRBV11-2 and J is TRBJ2-5; D not resolved. V lost 0 bases, J lost 3 bases, and 5 bases lay in between. The germline V gene encodes CDR1 SGHAT and CDR2 FQNNGV. The CDR3 covers 13 residues. CDR3 region: CASSLDSEETQYF. The CDR3 bases are TGTGCCAGCAGCTTAGATAGTGAAGAGACCCAGTACTTC. Based on the CDR3 plus reference TRBV11-2 and TRBJ2-5, the full variable domain is EAGVAQSPRYKIIEKRQSVAFWCNPISGHATLYWYQQILGQGPKLLIQFQNNGVVDDSQLPKDRFSAERLKGVDSTLKIQPAKLEDSAVYLCASSLDSEETQYFGPGTRLLVL.

This clonotype has just a few counts. V usage is TRBV7-9 and J usage is TRBJ2-1; tentative D call: TRBD2 (7 bases). CDR3 length equals 15 residues. V lost 0 bases and J lost 14, with 20 bases in between. Per germline, CDR1 SEHNR and CDR2 FQNEAQ (reference sequence). CDR3 in amino acids: CASSLASRGTGGEFF. The CDR3 DNA reads as TGTGCCAGCAGCTTAGCGTCGAGAGGAACGGGGGGCGAGTTCTTC.

This clonotype has a count of ten or more. Since a much larger clone is just one base distant, this may be a read error. The chain combines TRBV6-1 with TRBJ1-3, with D possibly matching TRBD1 (5 bases). Germline values: CDR1 MNHNS, CDR2 SASEGT. This CDR3 is 14 amino acids long. CDR3 sequence (DNA): TGTGCCAGCGGTGACGGGGCCTCTGGAAACACCATATATTTT. It yields the protein CASGDGASGNTIYF.

This clonotype appeared many times. The V and J genes are TRBV28 and TRBJ1-3; 7 bases match TRBD1. The CDR3 length is 16 residues. The trim removed 5 bases at V and 0 bases at J, leaving 7 bases unmatched. Germline values: CDR1 MDHEN, CDR2 SYDVKM. This chain's CDR3 is CASSANDRVSGNTIYF. The CDR3 DNA is TGTGCCAGCAGTGCAAACGACAGGGTCTCTGGAAACACCATATATTTT.

Many counts were recorded for this clonotype. The genes are TRBV6-1 and TRBJ2-7; tentatively, D is TRBD2 (6 bases). In germline, CDR1 is MNHNS, CDR2 SASEGT. CDR3 length equals 15 residues. V was clipped by 2 bases and J by 2 bases, with 13 bases between them. Here the CDR3 reads CASSEIGTAAYEQYF. CDR3 coding DNA: TGTGCCAGCAGTGAAATCGGGACTGCTGCCTACGAGCAGTACTTC.

This clonotype was observed a handful of times. A read error may explain this, as a much larger clone is one base away. The chain uses TRBV15 and TRBJ1-1; no definite D call. The CDR3 consists of 12 residues. CDR1 and CDR2 from the germline V gene are LNHNV and YYDKDF (reference sequence). CDR3 loop: CATSSGNTEAYF. The CDR3, as DNA: TGTGCCACCAGCAGCGGGAACACTGAAGCTTACTTT.

This clonotype was counted a few times. The junction departs from germline at one end; a sequencing error may be responsible. The chain couples TRBV6-1 to TRBJ1-2; a weak D match, TRBD1 (5 bases). Germline values: CDR1 MNHNS, CDR2 SASEGT. The CDR3 has 13 amino acids. The CDR3 loop reads CASRDNLRASIFF. DNA for the CDR3: TGTGCCAGCAGGGACAATCTCCGGGCCTCAATTTTCTTC.

This clonotype was seen many times. The chain carries TRBV28 and TRBJ2-7; 7 positions agree with TRBD1. Trimming removed 10 bases from V and 6 bases from J; junction bases left unmatched: 12. The CDR3 extends over 13 amino acids. The germline CDR1 and CDR2 sequences are MDHEN and SYDVKM. In DNA form, the CDR3 reads TGTGCCACCTGGCTAGGGGGCCCCTCCGAGCAGTACTTC. Amino acids: CATWLGGPSEQYF.

The chain carries TRBV9 and TRBJ2-5; possibly TRBD1 or TRBD2 for D (5 bases each). This CDR3 contains 15 residues. Per germline, CDR1 SGDLS and CDR2 YYNGEE. V lost 4 bases to trimming and J lost 0 bases, with 13 bases between them. The CDR3 sequence is CASSSGRTNQETQYF. DNA for the CDR3: TGTGCCAGCAGCTCGGGACGGACGAACCAAGAGACCCAGTACTTC.

The chain uses TRBV6-5 and TRBJ2-7; TRBD2 aligns across 12 bases. Germline V CDR1 and CDR2: MNHEY, SVGAGI. V shed 2 bases and J 7 bases; nucleotides not matched to a gene: 3. The CDR3 is 14 amino acids. CDR3 sequence (DNA): TGTGCCAGCAGTTACGAGACTAGCGGGAGTGAGCAGTACTTC. This translates into CASSYETSGSEQYF.

This clonotype was detected only a few times. The V call is TRBV4-2, the J call TRBJ2-5, with 9 nucleotides matching TRBD2. The V gene's germline CDR1 is LGHNA and CDR2 YNFKEQ. With V trimmed by 1 base and J by 9 bases, 12 bases remained unmatched. This CDR3 contains 16 residues. As DNA, the CDR3 is TGTGCCAGCAGCCAAGGGGGGCTAGCGGGGTCAGCGTCCCAGTACTTC. As protein: CASSQGGLAGSASQYF.

This clonotype was observed a few times. The chain combines TRBV7-6 with TRBJ2-2; 7 bases fit TRBD1. CDR3 length: 15 residues. V dropped 5 bases and J dropped 3; count of bases not matched to a gene: 6. The V gene's germline CDR1 is SGHVS and CDR2 FNYEAQ. The CDR3 sequence is CASSTTGFDTGELFF. The CDR3 DNA reads as TGTGCCAGCAGCACGACAGGGTTCGACACCGGGGAGCTGTTTTTT.

V and J are TRBV20-1 and TRBJ2-7; D is perhaps TRBD1 or TRBD2 (5 bases each). The CDR3 covers 14 residues. Germline CDR1 reads DFQATT; CDR2 reads SNEGSKA (reference sequence). Trimming left V 5 bases short and J 3 bases short, with 17 bases between. The CDR3 nucleotides read TGCAGTGCTCCTAGGGACCTTAAGGGCTACGAGCAGTACTTC. It specifies CSAPRDLKGYEQYF.

This clonotype was found a few times. The CDR3 nucleotides are TGTGCCAGCAGCAGACGCGGGGGCCGATCTGGAAACACCATATATTTT. It yields the protein CASSRRGGRSGNTIYF. This chain uses TRBV11-1 with TRBJ1-3, with D maybe TRBD1 (6 bases). Germline V lookup: CDR1 SGHAT, CDR2 FQDESV (reference sequence). V was cut by 5 bases and J by 1 base, with 15 bases left in between. The CDR3 sequence is 16 residues long.

The sample holds many counts of this clonotype. The CDR3 DNA follows: TGTGCCAGCAGTGAGTCTTACAGGGTGAACACTGAAGCTTTCTTT. It specifies CASSESYRVNTEAFF. The V call is TRBV6-1, the J call TRBJ1-1, with D maybe TRBD1 (6 bases). Per germline, CDR1 MNHNS and CDR2 SASEGT. The CDR3 is 15 amino acids. Trimming took off 3 bases at V and 0 bases at J, with 11 bases between the two ends.

Many counts were recorded for this clonotype. V gene TRBV15 combines with J gene TRBJ2-7; 11 nucleotides agree with TRBD1. Germline values: CDR1 LNHNV, CDR2 YYDKDF (reference sequence). The CDR3 covers 15 residues. V was pared by 4 bases and J by 3 bases, with 5 bases of the junction left unmatched. CDR3 DNA sequence: TGTGCCACCAGCAAACGGACAGGGGGCGGCTACGAGCAGTACTTC. The encoded protein is CATSKRTGGGYEQYF.